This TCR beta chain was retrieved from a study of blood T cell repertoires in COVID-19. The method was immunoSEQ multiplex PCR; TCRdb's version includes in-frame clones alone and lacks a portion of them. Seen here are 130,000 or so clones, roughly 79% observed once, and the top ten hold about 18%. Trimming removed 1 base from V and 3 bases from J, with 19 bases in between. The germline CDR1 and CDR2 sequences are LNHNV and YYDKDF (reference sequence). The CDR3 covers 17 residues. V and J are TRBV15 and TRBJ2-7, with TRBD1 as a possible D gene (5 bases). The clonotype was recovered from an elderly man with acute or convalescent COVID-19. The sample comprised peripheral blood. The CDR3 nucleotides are TGTGCCACCAGCAGAGCTATTAGGGCAGGGTCGATCTACGAGCAGTACTTC. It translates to CATSRAIRAGSIYEQYF. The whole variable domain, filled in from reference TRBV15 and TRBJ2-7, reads DAMVIQNPRYQVTQFGKPVTLSCSQTLNHNVMYWYQQKSSQAPKLLFHYYDKDFNNEADTPDNFQSRRPNTSFCFLDIRSPGLGDTAMYLCATSRAIRAGSIYEQYFGPGTRLTVT.